The clone carrying this T cell receptor (beta chain) was counted at least ten times. This specimen belongs to a study of T cells in Graves' hyperthyroidism and ophthalmopathy. Amplification of TCR beta CDR3 regions was performed using RNA transcripts as template. First-round RT-PCR of the TCR CDR3 relied on the HTBI primer set. TCRdb called the multiplex PCR reads again in MiXCR, with one record for every CDR3 protein. The sample carries 600,000 or so distinct CDR3 sequences, about a sixth recorded once. The CDR3 is 16 amino acids. Trimming removed 2 bases from V and 6 bases from J; junction bases left unmatched: 7.

The V gene is TRBV12-3 or TRBV12-4, the J gene TRBJ2-1, with 10 bases fitting TRBD2. The origin of this receptor is a woman between 25 and 40 years old with Graves' hyperthyroidism. The sequenced material came from blood. The CDR3 reads CASSLFVSGRANEQFF. The CDR3 DNA reads TGTGCCAGCAGTTTATTCGTCAGCGGGAGGGCCAATGAGCAGTTCTTC.